Included here is one TCR beta chain sequence, with context. Antigen specificity is unknown. This specimen comes from a study of radiotherapy plus CTLA-4 blockade in lung cancer. Study-wide results and caveats: Expansion of tumor-derived TCR clones was observed in blood after radiotherapy plus ipilimumab. The authors reported that early blood T cell clone dynamics, with interferon-beta, best predicted response.

This table comes from immunoSEQ multiplex PCR, and its TCRdb copy is limited to in-frame clones, with some not included. The data show tens of thousands of clones, with approximately 85% seen just once and 4% to 5.5% held by the top ten. Ipilimumab-mediated CTLA-4 blockade plus focal radiation was given to patients having chemo-refractory metastatic non-small-cell lung cancer. The germline V gene encodes CDR1 MGHDK and CDR2 SYGVNS. Trimming took off 2 bases at V and 2 bases at J, with 14 bases between the two ends. The CDR3 is 16 amino acids. The chain joins TRBV25-1 to TRBJ2-3, with TRBD2 as a possible D gene (6 bases). The TCR was taken from a human donor with non-small cell lung cancer whose response to radiotherapy plus ipilimumab could not be evaluated. Source: peripheral blood, taken from a patient treated with radiotherapy plus ipilimumab. The CDR3 coding sequence is TGTGCCAGCAGTGAAGGAGGGACTCCATACACAGATACGCAGTATTTT. Translated, it gives CASSEGGTPYTDTQYF.